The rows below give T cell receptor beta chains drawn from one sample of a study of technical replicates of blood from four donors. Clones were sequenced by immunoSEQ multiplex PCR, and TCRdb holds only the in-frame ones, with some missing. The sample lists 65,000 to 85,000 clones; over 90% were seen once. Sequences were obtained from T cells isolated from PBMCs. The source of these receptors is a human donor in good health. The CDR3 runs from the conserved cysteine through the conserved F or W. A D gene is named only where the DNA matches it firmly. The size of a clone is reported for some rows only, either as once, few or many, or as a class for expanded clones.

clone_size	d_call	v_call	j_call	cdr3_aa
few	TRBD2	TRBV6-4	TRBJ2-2	CASSDGAGGNTGELFF
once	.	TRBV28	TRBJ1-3	CASRRGQNTIYF
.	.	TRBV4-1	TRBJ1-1	CASSQDRHRAGTEAFF
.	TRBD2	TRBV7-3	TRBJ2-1	CASSFLTSGRNNEQFF
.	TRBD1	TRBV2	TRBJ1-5	CASSGQGSNQPQHF
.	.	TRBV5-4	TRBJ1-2	CASSLQTNYGYTF
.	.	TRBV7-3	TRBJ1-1	CASSLNGQGQTEAFF
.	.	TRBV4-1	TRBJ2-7	CASSPSSSEQYF
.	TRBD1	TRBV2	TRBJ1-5	CASSAPGGSNQPQHF
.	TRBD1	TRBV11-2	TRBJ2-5	CASSRSGTESWETQYF
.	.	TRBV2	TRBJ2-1	CANSATHSYNEQFF
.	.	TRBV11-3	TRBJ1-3	CASSSYFSVAGNTIYF
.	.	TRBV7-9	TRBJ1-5	CASSLVQGQPQHF
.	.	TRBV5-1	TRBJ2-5	CASSPGGPRETQYF
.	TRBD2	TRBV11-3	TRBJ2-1	CASSSGTSGFNEQFF
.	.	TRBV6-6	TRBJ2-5	CASSNTGQQETQYF
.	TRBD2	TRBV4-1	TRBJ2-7	CASSQDLVSGRDEQYF
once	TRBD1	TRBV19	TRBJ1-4	CASSIGTGGEKLFF
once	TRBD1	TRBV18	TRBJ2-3	CASSNDRVGDTQYF
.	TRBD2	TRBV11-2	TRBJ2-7	CASSPGLAGEESYEQYF
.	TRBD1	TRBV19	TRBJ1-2	CASSRQGNYGYTF
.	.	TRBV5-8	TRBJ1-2	CASSTPDLVGYTF
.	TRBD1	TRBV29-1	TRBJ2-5	CSASGNRGHQETQYF
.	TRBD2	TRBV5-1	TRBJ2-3	CASSFTKAGDYDTQYF
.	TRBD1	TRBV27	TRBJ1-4	CASSSPTGATNEKLFF
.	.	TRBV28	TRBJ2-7	CASSPGTHYEQYF
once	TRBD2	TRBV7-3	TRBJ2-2	CASSLIPGLALSGELFF
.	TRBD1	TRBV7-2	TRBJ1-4	CASSLVGTASLKLFF
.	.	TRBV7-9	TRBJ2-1	CASRGQGKGNEQFF
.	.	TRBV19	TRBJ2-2	CASSILYDTYNTGELFF
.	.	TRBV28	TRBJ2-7	CASSLTGYDSYEQYF
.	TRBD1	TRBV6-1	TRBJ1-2	CASSALFRDRVNYGYTF
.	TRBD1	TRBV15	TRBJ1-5	CATSSDRDVSNQPQHF
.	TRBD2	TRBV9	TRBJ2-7	CASSVEVLAGTYEQYF
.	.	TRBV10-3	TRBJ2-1	CAIREDSSYNEQFF
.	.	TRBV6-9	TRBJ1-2	CAPKWADQGYTF
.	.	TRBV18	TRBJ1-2	CASSSNLVDPTGGYTF
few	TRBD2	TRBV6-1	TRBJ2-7	CAGTSGLVEQYF